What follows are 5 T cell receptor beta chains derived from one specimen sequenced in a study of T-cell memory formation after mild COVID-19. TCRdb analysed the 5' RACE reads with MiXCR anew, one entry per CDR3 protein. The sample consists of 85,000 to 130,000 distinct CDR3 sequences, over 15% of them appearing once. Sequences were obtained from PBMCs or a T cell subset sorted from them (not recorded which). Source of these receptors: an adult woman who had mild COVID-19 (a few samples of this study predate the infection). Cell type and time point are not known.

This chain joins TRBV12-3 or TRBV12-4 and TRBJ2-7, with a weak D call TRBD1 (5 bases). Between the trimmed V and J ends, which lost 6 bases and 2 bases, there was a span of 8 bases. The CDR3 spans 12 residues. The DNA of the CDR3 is TGTGCCAGCAGGGACACCACCTACGAGCAGTACTTC. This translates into CASRDTTYEQYF.

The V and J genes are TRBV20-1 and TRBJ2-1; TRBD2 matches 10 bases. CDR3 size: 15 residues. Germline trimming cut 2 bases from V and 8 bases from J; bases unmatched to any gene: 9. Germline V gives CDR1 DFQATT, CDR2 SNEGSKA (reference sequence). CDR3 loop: CSARSLAGVWDEQFF. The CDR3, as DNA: TGCAGTGCTAGAAGCCTAGCGGGAGTCTGGGATGAGCAGTTCTTC.

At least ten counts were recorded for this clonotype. The CDR3 DNA reads TGTGCCAGCAGCTTACCGACAGGGGGCATCTACAATGAGCAGTTCTTC. Encoded protein: CASSLPTGGIYNEQFF. The V gene is TRBV7-6, the J gene TRBJ2-1; 10 bases are shared with TRBD1. This CDR3 region has 16 residues. Germline V CDR1 and CDR2: SGHVS, FNYEAQ. The V gene end was trimmed by 2 bases and the J gene end by 3 bases; junction bases not matched to a gene: 4.

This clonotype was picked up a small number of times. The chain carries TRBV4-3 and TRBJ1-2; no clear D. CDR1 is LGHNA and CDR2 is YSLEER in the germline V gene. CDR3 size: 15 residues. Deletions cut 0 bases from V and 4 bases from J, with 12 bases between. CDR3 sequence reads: CASSQEGLGGYGYTF. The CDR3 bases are TGCGCCAGCAGCCAAGAGGGCCTCGGCGGCTATGGCTACACCTTC.

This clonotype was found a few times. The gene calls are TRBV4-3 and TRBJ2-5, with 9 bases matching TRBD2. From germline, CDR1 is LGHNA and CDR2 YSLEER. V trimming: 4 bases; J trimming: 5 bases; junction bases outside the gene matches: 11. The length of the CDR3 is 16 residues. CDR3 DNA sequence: TGCGCCAGCAGCCCCCGGTGGGGGACTAGCATTGAGACCCAGTACTTC. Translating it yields CASSPRWGTSIETQYF.